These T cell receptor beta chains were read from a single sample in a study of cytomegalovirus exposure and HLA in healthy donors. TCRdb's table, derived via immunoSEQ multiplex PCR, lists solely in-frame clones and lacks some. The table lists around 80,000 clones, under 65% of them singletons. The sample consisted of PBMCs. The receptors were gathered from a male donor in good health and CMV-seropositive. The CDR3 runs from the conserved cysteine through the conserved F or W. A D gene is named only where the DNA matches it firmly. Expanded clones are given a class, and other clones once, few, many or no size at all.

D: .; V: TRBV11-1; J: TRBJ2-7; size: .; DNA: TGTGCCAGCAGCCGCCGCCGGGTGCCCTACGAGCAGTACTTC; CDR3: CASSRRRVPYEQYF
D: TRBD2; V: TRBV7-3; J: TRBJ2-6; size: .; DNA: TGTGCCAGCAGCTTTCGGGGCGGGGGGGCAGTTGGGGCCAACGTCCTGACTTTC; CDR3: CASSFRGGGAVGANVLTF
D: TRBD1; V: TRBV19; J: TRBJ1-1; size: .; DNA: TGTGCCAGTAGGGGACAGGGATGGAACACTGAAGCTTTCTTT; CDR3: CASRGQGWNTEAFF
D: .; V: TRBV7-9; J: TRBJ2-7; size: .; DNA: TGTGCCAGCAGGGCTACAGGTAGCGGTGAGCAGTACTTC; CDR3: CASRATGSGEQYF
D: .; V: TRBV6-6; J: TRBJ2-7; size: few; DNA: TGTGCCAGCACCCCCCCCGGGGGTAAGTCCTACGAGCAGTACTTC; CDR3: CASTPPGGKSYEQYF
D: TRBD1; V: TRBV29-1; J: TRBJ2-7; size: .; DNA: TGCAGCGTCATGACAGGGCCCTACGAGCAGTACTTC; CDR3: CSVMTGPYEQYF
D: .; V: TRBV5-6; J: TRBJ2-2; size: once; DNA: TGTGCCAGCAGCTTACGGCCGACAGGAACCGGGGAGCTGTTTTTT; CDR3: CASSLRPTGTGELFF
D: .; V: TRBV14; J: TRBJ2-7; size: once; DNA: TGTGCCAGCAGCCAAGATCCACGAGGTGAGCAGTACTTC; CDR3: CASSQDPRGEQYF
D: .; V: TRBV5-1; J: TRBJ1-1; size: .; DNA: TGCGCCAGCAGCTTGGCACCAGGGTTCGGAACTGAAGCTTTCTTT; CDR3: CASSLAPGFGTEAFF
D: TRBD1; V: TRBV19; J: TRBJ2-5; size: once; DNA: TGTGCCAGTAGTATGGGGACAGGGATGGAAGAGACCCAGTACTTC; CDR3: CASSMGTGMEETQYF
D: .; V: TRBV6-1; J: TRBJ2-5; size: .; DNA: TGTGCCAGCAGTGGGCGCGGTAGTCTCCAAGAGACTCAGTACTTC; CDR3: CASSGRGSLQETQYF
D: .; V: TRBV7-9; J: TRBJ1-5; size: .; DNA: TGTGCCAGCAGCCCAGGAACAGGACGAACCCAGCCCCAGCATTTT; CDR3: CASSPGTGRTQPQHF
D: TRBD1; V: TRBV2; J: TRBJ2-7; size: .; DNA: TGTGCCAGCCGGACAGGAACCTACGAGCAGTACTTC; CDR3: CASRTGTYEQYF
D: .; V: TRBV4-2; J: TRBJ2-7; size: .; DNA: TGTGCCAGCAGCCAAGTTCAGACTGTAAGACACGAGCAGTACTTC; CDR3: CASSQVQTVRHEQYF
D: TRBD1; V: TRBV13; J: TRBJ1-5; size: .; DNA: TGTGCCAGCAGCTCACAGGGGACCAATCAGCCCCAGCATTTT; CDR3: CASSSQGTNQPQHF
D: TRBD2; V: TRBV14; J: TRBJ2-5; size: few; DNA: TGTGCCAGCAGCCCAAGAAATGGCGGACTAGCGGGGGACGGAAACCAAGAGACCCAGTACTTC; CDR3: CASSPRNGGLAGDGNQETQYF
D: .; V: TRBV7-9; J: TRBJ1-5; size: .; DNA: TGTGCCAGCAGTTCCGGAGGATACAATCAGCCCCAGCATTTT; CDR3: CASSSGGYNQPQHF
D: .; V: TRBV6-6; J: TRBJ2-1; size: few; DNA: .; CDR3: CASSFGQGYNEQFF
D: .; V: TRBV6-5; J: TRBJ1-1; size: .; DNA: TGTGCCAGCACCAATCCTAGGACTGCGGAAGCTTTCTTT; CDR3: CASTNPRTAEAFF
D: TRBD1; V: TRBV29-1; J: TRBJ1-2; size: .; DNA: TGCAGCGTTGAGTGGACAGGGGCGGGAGGCTACACCTTC; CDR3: CSVEWTGAGGYTF
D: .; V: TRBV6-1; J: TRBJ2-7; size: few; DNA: TGTGCCAGCAGTGCCCTAGTGCCTTTCTCCTACGAGCAGTACTTC; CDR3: CASSALVPFSYEQYF
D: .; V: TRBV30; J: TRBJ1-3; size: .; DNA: TGTGCCTGGAGTGTCGACAGCGTCTCTGGAAACACCATATATTTT; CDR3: CAWSVDSVSGNTIYF
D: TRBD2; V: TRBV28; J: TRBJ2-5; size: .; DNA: TGTGCCAGCAGTTTAGGGGGGAGGCTAGCGGTCAATATTGCCCCCTTAGAAGAGACCCAGTACTTC; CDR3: CASSLGGRLAVNIAPLEETQYF
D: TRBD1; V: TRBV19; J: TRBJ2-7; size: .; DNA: TGTGCCAGTAGTTGGACAGGGGGCTCCTACGAGCAGTACTTC; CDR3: CASSWTGGSYEQYF
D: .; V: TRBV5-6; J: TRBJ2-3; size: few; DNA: TGTGCCAGCAGCTGGACTTCTCATACGCAGTATTTT; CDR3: CASSWTSHTQYF
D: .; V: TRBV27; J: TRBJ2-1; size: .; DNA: TGTGCCAGCAGTCCAGACTCCCGGGGTGAGCAGTTCTTC; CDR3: CASSPDSRGEQFF
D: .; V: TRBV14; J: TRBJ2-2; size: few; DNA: TGTGCCAGCAGCCAAGGGATACTAGAACCCGGGGAGCTGTTTTTT; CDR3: CASSQGILEPGELFF
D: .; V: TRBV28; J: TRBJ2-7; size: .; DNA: TGTGCCAGCAAAGTACAGGGCTACGAGCAGTACTTC; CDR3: CASKVQGYEQYF
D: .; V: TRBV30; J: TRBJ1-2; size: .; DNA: TGTGCCTGGAGTGTAGAGGAAAATGGCTACACCTTC; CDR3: CAWSVEENGYTF
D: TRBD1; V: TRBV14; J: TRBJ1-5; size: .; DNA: TGTGCCAGCAGCCAAGTTATGGACGACAGGGGGCATAGGCAGCCCCAGCATTTT; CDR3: CASSQVMDDRGHRQPQHF
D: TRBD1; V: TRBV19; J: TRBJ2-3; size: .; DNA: TGTGCCAGTAGGCCGGGACAGGGTAGGGATACGCAGTATTTT; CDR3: CASRPGQGRDTQYF
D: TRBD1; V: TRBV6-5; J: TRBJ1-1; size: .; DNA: TGTGCCAGCAGTAGGACAGGGGTGAACACTGAAGCTTTCTTT; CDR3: CASSRTGVNTEAFF
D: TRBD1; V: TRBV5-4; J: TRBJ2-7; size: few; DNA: TGTGCCGCGACAGGGAGCGACGAGCAGTACTTC; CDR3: CAATGSDEQYF
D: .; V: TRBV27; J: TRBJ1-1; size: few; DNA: TGTGCCAGCAGTCTAGGACAAGGGAACACTGAAGCTTTCTTT; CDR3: CASSLGQGNTEAFF
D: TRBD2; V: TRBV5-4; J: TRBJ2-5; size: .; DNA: TGTGCCAGCAGCCATGGGTCTACGGGGGGGCGGGAGACCCAGTACTTC; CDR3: CASSHGSTGGRETQYF
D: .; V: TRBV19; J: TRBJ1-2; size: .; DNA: TGTGCCGCCCGGGGGGCGGACTATGGCTACACCTTC; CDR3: CAARGADYGYTF
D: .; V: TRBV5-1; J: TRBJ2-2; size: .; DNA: TGCGCCAGCAGCTTGGCCGCGGAAGGGAACACCGGGGAGCTGTTTTTT; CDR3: CASSLAAEGNTGELFF
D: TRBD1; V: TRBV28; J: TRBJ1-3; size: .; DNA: TGTGCCAGCAGTTCTTCACAGGGGCGAGGAAACACCATATATTTT; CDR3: CASSSSQGRGNTIYF
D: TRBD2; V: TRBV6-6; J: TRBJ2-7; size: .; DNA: TGTGCCAGCGGCCCGGGCCCGGGGGGGACCTACGAGCAGTACTTC; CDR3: CASGPGPGGTYEQYF
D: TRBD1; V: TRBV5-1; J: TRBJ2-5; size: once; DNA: TGCGCCAGCAGCTTGTTTCGACAGGGACGAGAGACCCAGTACTTC; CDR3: CASSLFRQGRETQYF
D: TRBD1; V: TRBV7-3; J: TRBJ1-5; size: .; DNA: TGTGCCAGCAGCTCAAACCTCCGGGACAGGGGTGGTCAGCCCCAGCATTTT; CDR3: CASSSNLRDRGGQPQHF
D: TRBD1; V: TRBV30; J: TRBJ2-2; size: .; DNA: TGTGCCTGGAGTGTACGGGGGACAGGGGTAACCGGGGAGCTGTTTTTT; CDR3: CAWSVRGTGVTGELFF
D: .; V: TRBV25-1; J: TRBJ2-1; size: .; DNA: TGTGCCAGCAGTGGAATTAGGGGAAATGAGCAGTTCTTC; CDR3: CASSGIRGNEQFF
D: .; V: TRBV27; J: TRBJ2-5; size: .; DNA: TGTGCCAGCAGTCAGGCAGGGGTAAGGGAGACCCAGTACTTC; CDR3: CASSQAGVRETQYF
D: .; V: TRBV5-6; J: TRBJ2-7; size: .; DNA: TGTGCCAGCAACTGGGGGGATGGCCGCTACGAGCAGTACTTC; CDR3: CASNWGDGRYEQYF